A single sample gave rise to the 28 T cell receptor beta chains below, sequenced in a study of T cell responses to AZD1222 COVID-19 vaccine. Produced via immunoSEQ multiplex PCR; TCRdb's table is partial and in-frame only. The profile shows about 80,000 clones, approximately 90% of them singletons. Sequencing was performed on peripheral blood, taken 28 days after the second AZD1222 dose. These receptors all come from an adult who received the AZD1222 COVID-19 vaccine.

V gene TRBV7-6 combines with J gene TRBJ2-2, with 8 bases matching TRBD2. CDR1 is SGHVS, CDR2 FNYEAQ, per germline. V was pared by 5 bases and J by 8 bases, with 7 bases of the junction left unmatched. The CDR3 sequence is 14 residues long. CDR3 coding DNA: TGTGCCAGCAGCGTCAGCGGGAGAGGTGGGGAGCTGTTTTTT. Residues: CASSVSGRGGELFF.

The V gene is TRBV15, the J gene TRBJ2-3; D may be TRBD2 (5 bases). Germline CDR1 reads LNHNV; CDR2 reads YYDKDF (reference sequence). V lost 1 base to trimming and J lost 2 bases, with 13 bases between them. This CDR3 has 16 amino acids. The CDR3 coding sequence is TGTGCCACCAGCAGAGTGAGGGTTACTTCCACAGATACGCAGTATTTT. It encodes CATSRVRVTSTDTQYF.

The chain couples TRBV18 to TRBJ2-2, with 8 bases lining up with TRBD1. This CDR3 is built from 17 residues. Germline V gene data show CDR1 as KGHSH and CDR2 as LQKENI. Losses at the gene ends were 2 bases for V and 5 bases for J; bases not matched to a gene: 10. The CDR3 here is CASSPTAGQGGTGELFF. The DNA of the CDR3 is TGTGCCAGCTCACCAACCGCCGGACAGGGAGGAACCGGGGAGCTGTTTTTT. Using reference TRBV18 and TRBJ2-2 for the parts outside the CDR3, the full variable domain is NAGVMQNPRHLVRRRGQEARLRCSPMKGHSHVYWYRQLPEEGLKFMVYLQKENIIDESGMPKERFSAEFPKEGPSILRIQQVVRGDSAAYFCASSPTAGQGGTGELFFGEGSRLTVL.

The chain has TRBV5-1 and TRBJ2-1; D perhaps matches TRBD2 (5 bases). V gave up 0 bases and J gave up 6 bases, with 10 bases separating them. This CDR3 is 14 amino acids long. The germline CDR1 and CDR2 sequences are SGHRS and YFSETQ. CDR3 amino acids: CASSLGAARNEQFF. CDR3 coding DNA: TGCGCCAGCAGCTTGGGAGCGGCCCGCAATGAGCAGTTCTTC.

This chain connects TRBV27 to TRBJ1-2; the match to TRBD1 covers 8 bases. After removal of 5 bases from V and 5 bases from J, the junction contained 4 bases not matched to a gene. The CDR3 runs 13 residues. The germline V gene has CDR1 MNHEY and CDR2 SMNVEV (reference sequence). CDR3 sequence: CASSPRTGYGYTF. The CDR3 coding sequence is TGTGCCAGCAGTCCACGGACAGGGTATGGCTACACCTTC.

CDR3 sequence reads: CASSLAVGPPGELFF. The CDR3, as DNA: TGCGCCAGCAGCTTGGCAGTTGGGCCCCCCGGGGAGCTGTTTTTT. The V and J genes are TRBV5-1 and TRBJ2-2; D remains ambiguous. V lost 0 bases and J lost 6, with 12 bases in between. CDR1 is SGHRS, CDR2 YFSETQ, per germline. The CDR3 has 15 residues.

The rearrangement uses TRBV9 and TRBJ1-5; TRBD1 matches at 7 bases. Germline CDR1 SGDLS, CDR2 YYNGEE. V gave up 3 bases and J gave up 0 bases; unmatched junction bases: 0. The CDR3 length is 14 residues. CDR3 region: CASSGQGSNQPQHF. The CDR3 DNA is TGTGCCAGCAGCGGACAGGGTAGCAATCAGCCCCAGCATTTT.

In its sample, this clone was seen once. The rearrangement joins TRBV28 to TRBJ2-7; possibly TRBD1 for D (6 bases). V gave up 6 bases and J gave up 2 bases, with 11 bases separating them. Germline assignment: CDR1 MDHEN and CDR2 SYDVKM. CDR3 length: 13 residues. Here the CDR3 reads CASRRTGTYEQYF. Here the CDR3 DNA reads TGTGCCAGCAGACGAACAGGGACCTACGAGCAGTACTTC.

The chain links TRBV19 to TRBJ2-1; no clear D gene. Germline lookup yields CDR1 LNHDA and CDR2 SQIVND (reference sequence). The CDR3 has 18 amino acids. Deletions cut 2 bases from V and 5 bases from J, with 22 bases between. Here the CDR3 reads CASSILGPQRRLHNEQFF. In DNA form, the CDR3 reads TGTGCCAGTAGTATATTAGGCCCCCAGAGAAGGCTTCACAATGAGCAGTTCTTC.

The chain is built from TRBV15 and TRBJ2-7; 10 bases match TRBD1. Germline V gives CDR1 LNHNV, CDR2 YYDKDF (reference sequence). There are 14 residues in the CDR3. V shed 2 bases and J 7 bases; nucleotides not matched to a gene: 5. CDR3 DNA sequence: TGTGCCACCAGCAGACTGGGACAGGGGAAAGAGCAGTACTTC. It translates to CATSRLGQGKEQYF.

This clone has only one observation. This chain joins TRBV10-3 and TRBJ1-1; D is perhaps TRBD1 (6 bases). The CDR3 spans 13 residues. Germline V CDR1 and CDR2: ENHRY, SYGVKD. The V and J ends lost 6 bases and 3 bases respectively, with 11 bases between them. The CDR3: CAISLGQHTEAFF. The CDR3 bases are TGTGCCATCAGCTTAGGACAGCACACTGAAGCTTTCTTT.

This chain links TRBV4-3 with TRBJ1-4; D not resolved. The V gene's germline CDR1 is LGHNA and CDR2 YSLEER. V lost 1 base to trimming and J lost 2 bases, with 23 bases between them. The CDR3 sequence is 20 residues long. CDR3 sequence: CASSQGEGSALLGTNEKLFF. The CDR3 region has the DNA TGCGCCAGCAGCCAAGGAGAGGGATCTGCGCTTCTGGGGACTAATGAAAAACTGTTTTTT.

This sequence joins TRBV20-1 and TRBJ1-4, with a tentative D call TRBD1 (6 bases). Between the trimmed V and J ends, which lost 3 bases and 4 bases, there was a span of 12 bases. This CDR3 is built from 14 residues. Germline V gives CDR1 DFQATT, CDR2 SNEGSKA (reference sequence). The CDR3 loop is CSASQGWGNEKLFF. The CDR3 nucleotides read TGCAGTGCTAGTCAGGGGTGGGGTAATGAAAAACTGTTTTTT.

The rearrangement joins TRBV11-1 to TRBJ2-1; a possible D gene is TRBD1 (5 bases). The ends were cut back, 1 base at V and 6 bases at J, with 13 bases in the middle. The V gene's germline CDR1 is SGHAT and CDR2 FQDESV (reference sequence). CDR3 length: 15 amino acids. The CDR3 DNA reads as TGTGCCAGCAGCTTAGTCAGGGTCTTACCCAATGAGCAGTTCTTC. Protein: CASSLVRVLPNEQFF.

V and J are TRBV6-5 and TRBJ2-7, with no clear D. CDR3 length: 12 residues. Germline values: CDR1 MNHEY, CDR2 SVGAGI. The V end lost 5 bases, the J end lost 2 bases, and 7 bases lay between the germline ends. The CDR3 sequence is CASSPRTYEQYF. CDR3 DNA sequence: TGTGCCAGCAGTCCGAGGACCTACGAGCAGTACTTC.

This clone was recorded a few times. The chain uses TRBV28 and TRBJ1-1; 8 positions agree with TRBD1. V was pared by 2 bases and J by 4 bases, with 6 bases of the junction left unmatched. The CDR3 loop spans 15 amino acids. Germline CDR1 reads MDHEN; CDR2 reads SYDVKM. The CDR3 coding sequence is TGTGCCAGCAGTTTAAGGCCAGGGGGCGTCACTGAAGCTTTCTTT. Protein: CASSLRPGGVTEAFF.

The chain has TRBV3-1 (or the pseudogene TRBV3-2) and TRBJ2-2; 13 bases match TRBD2. The V gene's germline CDR1 is LGHDT and CDR2 YNNKEL (reference sequence). V dropped 4 bases and J dropped 8; count of bases not matched to a gene: 13. This CDR3 region has 18 residues. The CDR3 region is CASSPAGTSGKLGGELFF. The CDR3 DNA reads as TGTGCCAGCAGCCCTGCCGGGACTAGCGGGAAGCTAGGGGGGGAGCTGTTTTTT.

This sequence joins TRBV14 and TRBJ1-6; D perhaps matches TRBD1 (5 bases). The V gene's germline CDR1 is SGHDN and CDR2 FVKESK. The V end was cut by 4 bases, the J end by 7 bases, with 14 bases between. This CDR3 has 15 amino acids. The CDR3 here is CASSRAQGFNSPLHF. CDR3 DNA: TGTGCCAGCAGCCGAGCTCAGGGCTTCAATTCACCCCTCCACTTT.

This rearrangement joins TRBV19 to TRBJ1-1, with D hard to call. The CDR3 covers 15 residues. CDR1 is LNHDA and CDR2 is SQIVND in the germline V gene (reference sequence). V gave up 0 bases and J gave up 0 bases, with 8 bases separating them. CDR3 DNA sequence: TGTGCCAGTAGTATAGATCCCATCTTGAACACTGAAGCTTTCTTT. Protein: CASSIDPILNTEAFF. Full variable domain (missing parts from reference TRBV19 and TRBJ1-1): DGGITQSPKYLFRKEGQNVTLSCEQNLNHDAMYWYRQDPGQGLRLIYYSQIVNDFQKGDIAEGYSVSREKKESFPLTVTSAQKNPTAFYLCASSIDPILNTEAFFGQGTRLTVV.

Remarks on this clone: Germline and junction disagree at one end, which may indicate a read error. This rearrangement joins TRBV12-3 or TRBV12-4 to TRBJ1-3; a weak D match, TRBD1 (6 bases). This CDR3 comprises 13 residues. CDR3 sequence: CASRLGTGNTIYF. The CDR3, as DNA: TGTGCCAGCAGGTTAGGGACAGGAAACACCATATATTTT.

This clone was detected once. This rearrangement joins TRBV28 to TRBJ1-2; D uncertain. Germline assignment: CDR1 MDHEN and CDR2 SYDVKM. V shed 2 bases and J shed 4 bases, with 8 bases lying between them. This CDR3 spans 13 amino acids. Here the CDR3 DNA reads TGTGCCAGCAGTTTAGGTTTGGCCTATGGCTACACCTTC. It yields the protein CASSLGLAYGYTF.

The genes are TRBV27 and TRBJ2-1, with D perhaps matching TRBD2 (6 bases). V gave up 1 base and J gave up 14 bases, with 12 bases separating them. CDR3 size: 12 residues. The germline V gene encodes CDR1 MNHEY and CDR2 SMNVEV (reference sequence). The CDR3 DNA reads as TGTGCCAGCAGTTTATACCCCCGGAGGGAGTTCTTC. Residues: CASSLYPRREFF.

This clone was found a few times. The V and J genes are TRBV5-5 and TRBJ1-4, with unresolved D. The germline V gene has CDR1 SGHKS and CDR2 YYEKEE (reference sequence). Trimming shortened V by 5 bases and J by 7 bases, and 18 bases separated the two germline ends. CDR3 size: 15 residues. The CDR3 protein is CASRDEIFGVEKLFF. CDR3 DNA: TGTGCCAGCAGGGATGAGATATTCGGCGTTGAAAAACTGTTTTTT.

This chain connects TRBV11-2 to TRBJ2-1; 8 bases match TRBD2. The CDR3 has 15 residues. J gave up 4 bases and V 4 bases, and 6 bases lay outside the gene matches. Germline assignment: CDR1 SGHAT and CDR2 FQNNGV. The CDR3 DNA sequence: TGTGCCAGCAGCTACCGCGAGCGGGGGTACAATGAGCAGTTCTTC. It is translated as CASSYRERGYNEQFF.

The rearrangement links TRBV11-3 to TRBJ2-6; 8 nucleotides align to TRBD1. CDR1 SGHNT and CDR2 YENEEA come from the germline V gene. The CDR3 is made up of 17 amino acids. The V gene end was trimmed by 4 bases and the J gene end by 0 bases; junction bases not matched to a gene: 5. The CDR3 sequence: CASSSGQGHSGANVLTF. Here the CDR3 DNA reads TGTGCCAGCAGCTCCGGACAGGGTCACTCTGGGGCCAACGTCCTGACTTTC.

The rearrangement uses TRBV14 and TRBJ2-7; D might be TRBD2 (5 bases). This CDR3 comprises 15 residues. The V end lost 4 bases, the J end lost 5 bases, and 18 bases lay between the germline ends. CDR1 SGHDN and CDR2 FVKESK come from the germline V gene. CDR3 DNA: TGTGCCAGCAGCCTCGAGCGGACTCTATACAACGAGCAGTACTTC. The encoded protein is CASSLERTLYNEQYF.

The chain recombines TRBV27 with TRBJ1-1; D gene unclear. Looked up from germline, CDR1 is MNHEY and CDR2 is SMNVEV (reference sequence). V lost 7 bases and J 1 base, leaving 10 bases between the germline ends. The CDR3 is 13 residues long. CDR3 amino acids: CASTQWGNTEAFF. The DNA for the CDR3 is TGTGCCAGCACTCAGTGGGGGAACACTGAAGCTTTCTTT.

This clone was seen just once. The chain uses TRBV2 and TRBJ2-2, with 8 bases that match TRBD2. The CDR3 sequence is 17 residues long. Trimming at V came to 7 bases and at J to 5 bases, leaving 15 bases not matched to a gene. The germline V gene encodes CDR1 SNHLY and CDR2 FYNNEI. CDR3 DNA sequence: TGTGCCAGCAAATCTTCCACCGGGACTAGGATGACCGGGGAGCTGTTTTTT. As protein: CASKSSTGTRMTGELFF.